This TCR beta chain stems from a study of patients and donors after allogeneic stem cell transplantation. TCRdb recomputed calls from the RT-PCR reads with MiXCR, one row per CDR3 protein. The sample contains approximately 33,000 distinct CDR3 sequences, 6.8% of which appear only once. Per the germline V gene, CDR1 is KGHDR and CDR2 is SFDVKD. The CDR3 is made up of 19 amino acids. V gave up 1 base and J gave up 4 bases; unmatched junction bases: 12. This clonotype was observed many times. What was sequenced was blood, either unsorted or a sorted T cell fraction (not recorded which). The chain uses TRBV24-1 and TRBJ2-2, with 9 nucleotides matching TRBD1. The TCR originated in a human donor who was either an allogeneic HSCT recipient or a stem cell or donor lymphocyte infusion donor (not recorded which). It is not recorded whose cells these are; they may come from a transplant donor. This chain's CDR3 is CATSDFFGPGQGSTGELFF. CDR3 DNA: TGTGCCACCAGTGATTTCTTTGGCCCGGGACAGGGAAGCACCGGGGAGCTGTTTTTT.